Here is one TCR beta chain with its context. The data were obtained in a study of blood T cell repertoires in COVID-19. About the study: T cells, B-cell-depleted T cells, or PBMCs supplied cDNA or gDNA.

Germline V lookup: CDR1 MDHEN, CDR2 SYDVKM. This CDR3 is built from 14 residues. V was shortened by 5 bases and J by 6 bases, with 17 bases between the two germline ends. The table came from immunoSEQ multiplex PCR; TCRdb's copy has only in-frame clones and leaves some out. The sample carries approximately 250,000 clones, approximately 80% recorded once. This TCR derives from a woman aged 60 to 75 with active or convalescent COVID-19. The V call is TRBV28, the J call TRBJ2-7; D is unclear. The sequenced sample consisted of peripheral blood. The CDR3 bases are TGTGCCAGCAGTGCGACGGGTCTACGGGTCGAGCAGTACGTC. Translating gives CASSATGLRVEQYV.